This paragraph reports one TCR beta chain. The antigen is unknown. These data come from a study of cytomegalovirus exposure and HLA in healthy donors. On the study more broadly: It was reported in a later analysis that the same platform had been used for the roughly 130 validation repertoires as for the roughly 650 first-cohort repertoires.

The CDR3 contains 16 residues. Trimming cost V 0 bases and J 3 bases; bases outside gene matches: 6. The germline gives CDR1 SGHDT, CDR2 YYEEEE. Clones were sequenced by immunoSEQ multiplex PCR, and TCRdb holds only the in-frame ones, with some missing. Among roughly 330,000 clones listed, around 87% were seen once. Study results and limitations: There were some public TCRs occurring in many donors, but most TCR sequences were rare. CMV antigen specificity was confirmed in vitro for three CMV-associated chains.

The sequenced sample was PBMCs. This chain links TRBV5-6 with TRBJ2-7, with TRBD2 matching over 10 bases. This receptor was taken from a young woman in good health and CMV-seropositive. CDR3 DNA: TGTGCCAGCAGCTTGGAGGGGTCTAGCGGGAGCTACGAGCAGTACTTC. It is translated as CASSLEGSSGSYEQYF.